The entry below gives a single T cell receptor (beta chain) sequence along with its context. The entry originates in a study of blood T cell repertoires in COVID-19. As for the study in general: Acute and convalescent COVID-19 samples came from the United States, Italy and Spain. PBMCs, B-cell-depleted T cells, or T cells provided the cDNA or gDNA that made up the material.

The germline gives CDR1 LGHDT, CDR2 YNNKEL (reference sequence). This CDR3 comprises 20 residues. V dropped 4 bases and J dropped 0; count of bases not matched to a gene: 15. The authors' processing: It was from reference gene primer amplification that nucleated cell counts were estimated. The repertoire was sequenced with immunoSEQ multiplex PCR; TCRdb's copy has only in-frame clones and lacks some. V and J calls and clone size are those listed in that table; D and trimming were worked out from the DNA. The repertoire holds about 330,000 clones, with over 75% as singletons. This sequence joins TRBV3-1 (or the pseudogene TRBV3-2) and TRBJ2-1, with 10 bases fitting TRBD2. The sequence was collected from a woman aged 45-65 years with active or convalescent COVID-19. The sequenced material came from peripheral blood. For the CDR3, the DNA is TGTGCCAGCAGCCCACCCCGGTTTGCTAGCGGGGGAAACTCCTACAATGAGCAGTTCTTC. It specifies CASSPPRFASGGNSYNEQFF.